What follows is one T cell receptor beta chain and its context. Its antigen is still unknown. Each CDR3 protein gets one entry after TCRdb re-called the 5' RACE reads with MiXCR. The data show 700,000 or so distinct CDR3 sequences, 20% to 25% seen once. The entry originates in a study of identical twins. General study findings and limits: Conclusions rested on cross-sectional statistics rather than following the same donors. Twin sharing of out-of-frame TCR alpha was underestimated by models in monozygotic pairs.

The germline V gene has CDR1 SGHRS and CDR2 YFSETQ. Trimming took 2 bases from V and 8 from J; bases not matched to a gene: 7. This CDR3 contains 14 residues. A further study also used this sample, focusing on T cells expressing NK-cell markers.

The TCR sequence derives from a young woman in good health. Sequencing used PBMCs. The chain is built from TRBV5-1 and TRBJ2-1; TRBD1 matches 7 bases. For the CDR3, the DNA is TGCGCCAGCAGCTTACAGGGGTTAGAGGATGAGCAGTTCTTC. It yields the protein CASSLQGLEDEQFF.